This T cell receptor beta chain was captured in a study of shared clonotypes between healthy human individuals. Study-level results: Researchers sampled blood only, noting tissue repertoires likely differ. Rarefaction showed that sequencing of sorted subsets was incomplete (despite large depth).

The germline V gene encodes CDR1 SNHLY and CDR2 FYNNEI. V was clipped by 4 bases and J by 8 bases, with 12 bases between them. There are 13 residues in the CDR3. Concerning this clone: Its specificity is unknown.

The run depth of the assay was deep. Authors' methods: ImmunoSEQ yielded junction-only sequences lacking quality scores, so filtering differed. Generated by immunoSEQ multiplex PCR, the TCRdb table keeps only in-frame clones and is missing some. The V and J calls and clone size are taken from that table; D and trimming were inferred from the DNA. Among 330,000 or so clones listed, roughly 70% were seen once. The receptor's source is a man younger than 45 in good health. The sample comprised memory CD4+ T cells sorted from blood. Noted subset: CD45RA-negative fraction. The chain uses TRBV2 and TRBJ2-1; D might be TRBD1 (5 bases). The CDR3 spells CASSVEGADEQFF. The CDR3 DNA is TGTGCCAGCAGTGTAGAAGGGGCCGATGAGCAGTTCTTC.